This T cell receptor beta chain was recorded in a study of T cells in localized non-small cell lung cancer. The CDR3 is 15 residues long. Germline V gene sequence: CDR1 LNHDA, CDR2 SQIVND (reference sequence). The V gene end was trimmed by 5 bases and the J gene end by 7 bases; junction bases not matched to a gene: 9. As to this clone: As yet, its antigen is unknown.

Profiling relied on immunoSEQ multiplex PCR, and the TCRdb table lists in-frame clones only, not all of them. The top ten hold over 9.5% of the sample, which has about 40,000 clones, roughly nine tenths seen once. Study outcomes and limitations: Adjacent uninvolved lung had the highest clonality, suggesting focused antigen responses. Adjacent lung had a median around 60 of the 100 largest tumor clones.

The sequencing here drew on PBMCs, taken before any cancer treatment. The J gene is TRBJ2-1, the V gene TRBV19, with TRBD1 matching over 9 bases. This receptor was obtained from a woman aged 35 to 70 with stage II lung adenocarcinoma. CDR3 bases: TGTGCCAGTAGTCCCGGGGACAGGGTAGCAAATGAGCAGTTCTTC. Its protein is CASSPGDRVANEQFF.